This is a list of T cell receptor beta chains from one sample in a study of blood T cell repertoires in COVID-19. Sequenced by immunoSEQ multiplex PCR; TCRdb stores in-frame clones only, minus some. Among tens of thousands of clones listed, roughly 85% were seen once. The material sequenced was peripheral blood. Receptors were obtained from a human donor in a cohort sampled during active COVID-19. Both conserved end residues are part of each CDR3. A D gene is named only where the DNA matches it firmly. Clone size is shown for a subset of rows, as once, few, many or a class of expanded clone.

D gene	V gene	clone size	J gene	CDR3 protein	CDR3 DNA
TRBD2	TRBV5-1	once	TRBJ2-3	CASSPGLAGPTDTQYF	TGCGCCAGCAGCCCGGGACTAGCGGGGCCCACAGATACGCAGTATTTT
TRBD1	TRBV6-5	once	TRBJ1-1	CASSQTGRTEAFF	TGTGCCAGCAGTCAGACAGGGAGGACTGAAGCTTTCTTT
NA	TRBV30	NA	TRBJ1-3	CAWSLIGGTTIYF	TGTGCCTGGAGTCTCATCGGGGGGACCACCATATATTTT
TRBD1	TRBV5-4	NA	TRBJ2-7	CASKQGASDSYEQYF	TGTGCCAGCAAACAGGGGGCATCGGATTCCTACGAGCAGTACTTC
TRBD1	TRBV28	NA	TRBJ1-1	CASSSGQGRTEAFF	TGTGCCAGCAGTTCCGGACAGGGGAGAACTGAAGCTTTCTTT
TRBD1	TRBV3-1/TRBV3-2	once	TRBJ1-6	CASSQGGQGVSPLHF	TGTGCCAGCAGCCAAGGGGGACAGGGGGTTTCACCCCTCCACTTT
NA	TRBV29-1	NA	TRBJ2-2	CSVKDSRNGELFF	TGCAGCGTTAAGGACAGTCGGAACGGGGAGCTGTTTTTT
TRBD1	TRBV18	NA	TRBJ2-4	CASSQDRGNIQYF	TGTGCCAGCTCGCAGGACAGGGGAAACATTCAGTACTTC
NA	TRBV30	NA	TRBJ2-2	CAWNGDTGELFF	TGTGCCTGGAACGGGGACACCGGGGAGCTGTTTTTT
NA	TRBV27	NA	TRBJ2-7	CASSLKEGYEQYF	TGTGCCAGCAGTTTAAAGGAGGGTTACGAGCAGTACTTC
TRBD1	TRBV18	NA	TRBJ2-7	CASSPLGTGPTYEQYF	TGTGCCAGCTCACCACTGGGGACAGGACCCACCTACGAGCAGTACTTC
NA	TRBV5-6	NA	TRBJ1-1	CASSSPYGGGTEAFF	TGTGCCAGCAGCTCCCCCTACGGGGGTGGAACTGAAGCTTTCTTT
TRBD1	TRBV23-1	few	TRBJ1-4	CASSQAGGSANEKLFF	TGCGCCAGCAGTCAGGCAGGGGGCAGTGCTAATGAAAAACTGTTTTTT
NA	TRBV5-1	few	TRBJ1-2	CASSLTDRNYGYTF	TGCGCCAGCAGCTTAACCGACAGGAACTATGGCTACACCTTC
TRBD2	TRBV6-1	few	TRBJ2-7	CASSEASSGASYEQYF	TGTGCCAGCAGTGAAGCGTCTAGCGGGGCTTCCTACGAGCAGTACTTC
NA	TRBV12-3/TRBV12-4	NA	TRBJ2-5	CASSLSGETQYF	TGTGCCAGCAGTCTTAGCGGCGAGACCCAGTACTTC
NA	TRBV18	NA	TRBJ1-1	CASSPVTQGLNTEAFF	TGTGCCAGCTCACCAGTAACACAGGGTTTGAACACTGAAGCTTTCTTT
NA	TRBV6-5	NA	TRBJ2-7	CASTLNRAAYEQYF	TGTGCCAGCACCCTGAACAGGGCGGCCTACGAGCAGTACTTC
TRBD2	TRBV19	NA	TRBJ2-1	CASSPQTSGFYNEQFF	TGTGCCAGTAGTCCTCAGACTAGCGGTTTTTACAATGAGCAGTTCTTC
TRBD1	TRBV28	NA	TRBJ1-5	CASTIGGQGSNQPQHF	TGTGCCAGCACCATAGGTGGACAGGGGAGCAATCAGCCCCAGCATTTT
TRBD2	TRBV11-3	NA	TRBJ2-3	CASSLSGRAGTQYF	TGTGCCAGCAGCTTAAGTGGGAGGGCCGGTACGCAGTATTTT
NA	TRBV12-3/TRBV12-4	NA	TRBJ1-2	CASSRQSYYGYTF	TGTGCCAGCAGCCGACAGTCTTACTATGGCTACACCTTC
NA	TRBV5-6	NA	TRBJ1-1	CASSRLDGQNDTEAFF	TGTGCCAGCAGCCGACTCGACGGCCAAAATGACACTGAAGCTTTCTTT
NA	TRBV27	NA	TRBJ1-6	CASSFAGNSPLHF	TGTGCCAGCAGTTTTGCCGGGAATTCACCCCTCCACTTT
TRBD1	TRBV7-2	NA	TRBJ1-4	CASSPGQKNEKLFF	TGTGCCAGCAGCCCGGGACAGAAAAATGAAAAACTGTTTTTT
NA	TRBV30	NA	TRBJ1-5	CAWSRGGPPQHF	TGTGCCTGGAGTCGGGGGGGCCCGCCCCAGCATTTT
TRBD1	TRBV9	NA	TRBJ2-5	CASSVGGRTTPGGETQYF	TGTGCCAGCAGCGTAGGCGGTAGGACGACCCCAGGGGGAGAGACCCAGTACTTC
NA	TRBV19	NA	TRBJ1-3	CAGKTKSGNTIYF	TGTGCCGGAAAGACAAAATCGGGAAACACCATATATTTT
TRBD2	TRBV13	few	TRBJ2-3	CAPSLTGTRGGGTDTQYF	TGTGCCCCCAGCTTAACGGGGACTCGCGGGGGGGGCACAGATACGCAGTATTTT
TRBD1	TRBV7-9	NA	TRBJ2-5	CASSLDPGQGRETQYF	TGTGCCAGCAGCTTAGACCCGGGACAGGGTAGGGAGACCCAGTACTTC
NA	TRBV7-2	NA	TRBJ1-4	CASSAGPGRGVKLFF	TGTGCCAGCAGCGCGGGGCCGGGCCGAGGCGTAAAACTGTTTTTT
NA	TRBV6-6	NA	TRBJ2-7	CASSPGGREQYF	TGTGCCAGCAGCCCCGGAGGGCGCGAGCAGTACTTC
NA	TRBV5-1	NA	TRBJ2-1	CASKMEQSSYNEQFF	TGCGCCAGCAAGATGGAACAGAGCTCCTACAATGAGCAGTTCTTC
TRBD1	TRBV6-5	NA	TRBJ1-1	CASRRDREAFF	TGTGCCAGCAGAAGGGACAGGGAAGCTTTCTTT
NA	TRBV7-3	NA	TRBJ2-2	CASSRQHQGIPGELFF	TGTGCCAGCAGCCGTCAACACCAGGGAATTCCCGGGGAGCTGTTTTTT
TRBD1	TRBV2	few	TRBJ2-2	CASSSTTGSNGELFF	TGTGCCAGCAGTTCGACGACAGGGTCCAACGGGGAGCTGTTTTTT
NA	TRBV7-8	few	TRBJ1-2	CASSLEFASRPGGYTF	TGTGCCAGCAGCTTAGAATTTGCATCTAGGCCTGGGGGCTACACCTTC
TRBD1	TRBV19	NA	TRBJ2-3	CASTATGPGTDTQYF	TGTGCCAGTACCGCGACAGGGCCTGGCACAGATACGCAGTATTTT
NA	TRBV6-1	NA	TRBJ1-5	CASSEAGGAGNQPQHF	TGTGCCAGCAGTGAAGCGGGGGGGGCTGGCAATCAGCCCCAGCATTTT
NA	TRBV7-8	NA	TRBJ2-5	CASSSQGWETQYF	TGTGCCAGCAGTTCTCAGGGGTGGGAGACCCAGTACTTC
TRBD1	TRBV24-1	NA	TRBJ1-3	CATSEGGTGVNLEGNTIYF	TGTGCCACCAGTGAGGGAGGGACAGGAGTCAACTTGGAAGGAAACACCATATATTTT
NA	TRBV7-9	NA	TRBJ1-4	CASSFGIVEKLFF	TGTGCCAGCAGCTTCGGGATCGTGGAAAAACTGTTTTTT